This T cell receptor (beta chain) was recorded in a study of T cell responses to AZD1222 COVID-19 vaccine. Data came from immunoSEQ multiplex PCR; TCRdb stores just in-frame clones and leaves some out. The sample lists about 150,000 clones; 86% were seen once. From germline, CDR1 is SGDLS and CDR2 YYNGEE. The CDR3 extends over 16 amino acids. V was shortened by 0 bases and J by 7 bases, with 19 bases between the two germline ends. This TCR derives from an adult in good health. Source: peripheral blood, taken on day 0 of MenACWY control vaccination. The genes are TRBV9 and TRBJ2-5, with D possibly being TRBD1 or TRBD2 (6 bases each). The CDR3 nucleotides are TGTGCCAGCAGCGTAGGTACGGGGGCGGCACGAGGGACCCAGTACTTC. As protein: CASSVGTGAARGTQYF.